Given below is one T cell receptor beta chain in context. The antigen is not known. Sequenced by immunoSEQ multiplex PCR; TCRdb stores in-frame clones only, minus some. Of roughly 69,000 clones in the sample, about 89% were seen once. The entry originates in a study of Tregs in tolerant kidney transplant recipients. Study information: Mixed chimerism was transient after nonmyeloablative marrow transplants from related graft donors.

From germline, CDR1 is MDHEN and CDR2 SYDVKM. V lost 6 bases and J 6 bases, leaving 11 bases between the germline ends. The CDR3 spans 13 residues. Study results and limitations: Donor-specific Treg expansion exceeded global Treg expansion in tolerant patients, suggesting antigen drive.

This specimen consisted of CD4+ T cells from blood, obtained before the transplant. The chain carries TRBV28 and TRBJ2-2, with TRBD1 as a possible D gene (5 bases). This TCR was sampled from a human donor who received a combined kidney and bone marrow transplant. CDR3 protein: CASSLQVPGELFF. Written as DNA, the CDR3 is TGTGCCAGCAGCCTACAGGTTCCCGGGGAGCTGTTTTTT. Looking up the rest from reference TRBV28 and TRBJ2-2 gives the full variable domain: DVKVTQSSRYLVKRTGEKVFLECVQDMDHENMFWYRQDPGLGLRLIYFSYDVKMKEKGDIPEGYSVSREKKERFSLILESASTNQTSMYLCASSLQVPGELFFGEGSRLTVL.